In its sample, the clone carrying this TCR beta chain was seen many times. The sample comes from a study of T-cell reconstitution after alpha-beta-depleted transplantation in children. Unique molecular identifiers were used in preparing the TCRbeta library. TCRdb re-analysed the PCR reads in MiXCR, keeping a single row per CDR3 protein. Of about 300,000 distinct CDR3 sequences listed, about 9.4% are singletons. Source: PBMCs, taken before TCRalphabeta/CD19-depleted stem cell transplant. The origin of this receptor is a boy under three years old with acute myeloid leukemia, due to receive a stem cell transplant.

The CDR3 bases are TGCAGTGCTCCCCGGGCGGAGAGCCTCTATAATTCACCCCTCCACTTT. Its translation is CSAPRAESLYNSPLHF. The chain is built from TRBV20-1 and TRBJ1-6, with no clear D. CDR3 length: 16 amino acids. From germline, CDR1 is DFQATT and CDR2 SNEGSKA (reference sequence). V dropped 5 bases and J dropped 3 bases, with 17 bases sitting between them.